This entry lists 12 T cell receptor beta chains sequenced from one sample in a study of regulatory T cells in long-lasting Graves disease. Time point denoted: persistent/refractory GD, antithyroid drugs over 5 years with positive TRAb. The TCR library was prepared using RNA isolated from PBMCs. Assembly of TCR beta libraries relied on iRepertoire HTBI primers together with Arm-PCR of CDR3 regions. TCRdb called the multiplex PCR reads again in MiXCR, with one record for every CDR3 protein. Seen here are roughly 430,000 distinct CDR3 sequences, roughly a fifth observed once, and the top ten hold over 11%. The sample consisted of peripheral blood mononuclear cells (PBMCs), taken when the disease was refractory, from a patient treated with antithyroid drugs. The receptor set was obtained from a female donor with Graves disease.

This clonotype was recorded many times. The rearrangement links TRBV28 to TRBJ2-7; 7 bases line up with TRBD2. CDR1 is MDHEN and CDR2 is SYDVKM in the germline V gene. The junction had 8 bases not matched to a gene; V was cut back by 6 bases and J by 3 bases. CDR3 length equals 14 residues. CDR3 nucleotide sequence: TGTGCCAGCAGACCACCTAGCGGAGACTACGAGCAGTACTTC. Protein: CASRPPSGDYEQYF.

The CDR3 is CASSIDPTGATNEKLFF. CDR3 in DNA: TGTGCCAGTAGTATAGATCCGACGGGAGCAACTAATGAAAAACTGTTTTTT. The chain couples TRBV19 to TRBJ1-4; D unclear. V was trimmed by 0 bases and J by 0 bases, leaving 11 bases between them. Germline V gene lookup returns CDR1 LNHDA and CDR2 SQIVND (reference sequence). The CDR3 is 17 residues long. Full variable domain (missing parts from reference TRBV19 and TRBJ1-4): DGGITQSPKYLFRKEGQNVTLSCEQNLNHDAMYWYRQDPGQGLRLIYYSQIVNDFQKGDIAEGYSVSREKKESFPLTVTSAQKNPTAFYLCASSIDPTGATNEKLFFGSGTQLSVL.

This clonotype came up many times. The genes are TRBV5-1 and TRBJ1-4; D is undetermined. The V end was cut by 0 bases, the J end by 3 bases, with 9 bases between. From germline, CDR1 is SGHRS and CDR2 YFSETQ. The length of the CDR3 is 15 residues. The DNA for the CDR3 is TGCGCCAGCAGCTTGGAGGGCAATGCTAATGAAAAACTGTTTTTT. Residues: CASSLEGNANEKLFF.

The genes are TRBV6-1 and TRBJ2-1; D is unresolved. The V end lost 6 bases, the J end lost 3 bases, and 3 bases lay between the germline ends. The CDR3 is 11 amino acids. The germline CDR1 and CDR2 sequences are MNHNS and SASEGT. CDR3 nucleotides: TGTGCCAGCAGGATCTACAATGAGCAGTTCTTC. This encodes CASRIYNEQFF.

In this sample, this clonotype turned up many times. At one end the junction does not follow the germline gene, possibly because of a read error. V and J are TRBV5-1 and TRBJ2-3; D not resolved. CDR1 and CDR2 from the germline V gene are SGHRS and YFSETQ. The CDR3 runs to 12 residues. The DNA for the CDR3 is TGTGCCAGCAGCTTAAGCACAGATACGCAGTATTTT. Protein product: CASSLSTDTQYF. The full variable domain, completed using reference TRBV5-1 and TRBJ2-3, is KAGVTQTPRYLIKTRGQQVTLSCSPISGHRSVSWYQQTPGQGLQFLFEYFSETQRNKGNFPGRFSGRQFSNSRSEMNVSTLELGDSALYLCASSLSTDTQYFGPGTRLTVL.

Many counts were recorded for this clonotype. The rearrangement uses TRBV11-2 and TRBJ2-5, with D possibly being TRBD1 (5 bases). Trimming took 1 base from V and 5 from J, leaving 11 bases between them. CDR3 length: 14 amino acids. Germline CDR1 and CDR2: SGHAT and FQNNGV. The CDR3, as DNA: TGTGCCAGCAGCTTAGTCGACAGTTGGGAGACCCAGTACTTC. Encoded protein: CASSLVDSWETQYF.

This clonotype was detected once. This CDR3 reads CASSLNEGYEQYF. CDR3 DNA sequence: TGTGCCAGCAGCTTGAATGAAGGCTACGAGCAGTACTTC. The chain links TRBV7-3 to TRBJ2-7; no clear D gene. The CDR3 is made up of 13 amino acids. Looked up from germline, CDR1 is SGHTA and CDR2 is FQGTGA. Trimming left V 3 bases short and J 3 bases short, with 9 bases between. Filled out from reference TRBV7-3 and TRBJ2-7, the complete variable domain reads GAGVSQTPSNKVTEKGKYVELRCDPISGHTALYWYRQSLGQGPEFLIYFQGTGAADDSGLPNDRFFAVRPEGSVSTLKIQRTERGDSAVYLCASSLNEGYEQYFGPGTRLTVT.

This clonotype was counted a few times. The CDR3 DNA reads as TGTGCCAGCAGCGTGACGCAGGTGAACACTGAAGCTTTCTTT. The encoded protein is CASSVTQVNTEAFF. The chain employs TRBV7-9 and TRBJ1-1; D is uncertain. The CDR3 loop spans 14 amino acids. CDR1 and CDR2 (germline): SEHNR, FQNEAQ (reference sequence). V lost 5 bases, J lost 0 bases, and 10 bases lay in between.

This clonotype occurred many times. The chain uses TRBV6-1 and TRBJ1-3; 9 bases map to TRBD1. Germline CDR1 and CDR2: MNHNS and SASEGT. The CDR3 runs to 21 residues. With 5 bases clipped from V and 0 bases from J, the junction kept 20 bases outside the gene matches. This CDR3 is CASSTLRLDRGLRSSGNTIYF. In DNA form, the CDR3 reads TGTGCCAGCAGTACCCTCCGTTTGGACAGGGGCCTAAGGAGCTCTGGAAACACCATATATTTT.

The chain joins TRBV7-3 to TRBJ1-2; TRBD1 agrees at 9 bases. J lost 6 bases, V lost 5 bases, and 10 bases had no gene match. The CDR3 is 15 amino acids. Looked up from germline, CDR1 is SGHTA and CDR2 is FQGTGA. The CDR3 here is CASSATGGSGDGYTF. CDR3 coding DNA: TGTGCCAGCAGCGCAACAGGGGGCTCCGGGGATGGCTACACCTTC.

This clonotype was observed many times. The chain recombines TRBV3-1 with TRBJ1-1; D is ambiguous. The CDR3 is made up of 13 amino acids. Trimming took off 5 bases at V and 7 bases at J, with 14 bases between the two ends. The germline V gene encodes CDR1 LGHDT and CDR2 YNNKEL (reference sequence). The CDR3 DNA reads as TGTGCCAGCAGCGAAACATGGAAAAGTGAAGCTTTCTTT. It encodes CASSETWKSEAFF.

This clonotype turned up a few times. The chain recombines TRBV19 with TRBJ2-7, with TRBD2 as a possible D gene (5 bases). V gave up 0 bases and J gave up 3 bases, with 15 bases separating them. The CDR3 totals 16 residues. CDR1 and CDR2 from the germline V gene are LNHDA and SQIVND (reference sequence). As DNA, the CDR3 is TGTGCCAGTAGTATAGATCCTGGGCGGAGGATCTACGAGCAGTACTTC. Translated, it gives CASSIDPGRRIYEQYF.